This T cell receptor beta chain was captured in a study of T cell responses to AZD1222 COVID-19 vaccine (dated by TCRdb to about 2021). With regard to the full study: A total of roughly 240 trial participants underwent TCR sequencing, of whom some 210 received two doses of AZD1222 and approximately 25 received two doses of the MenACWY control vaccine. Trial participants were enrolled into age subgroups of 18-55, 56-69 and 70-plus years, which contained roughly 140, 27 and 60 TCR-sequenced participants, respectively.

The CDR3 regions of human TCRbeta chains were subjected to immunosequencing. The published analysis was carried out like this. Repertoire TCRs were checked for matches against a reference library of SARS-CoV-2-specific TCRs that had been generated using the MIRA antigen-specificity platform. Breadth meant the fraction of unique TCRs that were SARS-CoV-2-associated, whereas depth meant the fraction of total T cells that were SARS-CoV-2-associated. Using the MIRA data, each spike-specific TCR was mapped to the spike region that the TCR reacts to and placed in a CD4 or CD8 class. Log10-transformed breadth and depth values were compared by one-way ANOVA with Sidak's multiple comparisons tests. TCRdb took this table from immuneACCESS and kept in-frame rearrangements with V and J called. Such tables lack part of the clones; where checked against another copy, unresolved V genes explain under half of the gap, and the rest is unexplained. The V and J calls and the clone size are those of that table, but D and trimming were determined from the DNA. The sample table records 130,000 or so clones; roughly nine tenths of these occur just once. The ten largest clones represent roughly a tenth of the sample.

Note on this clone: Which antigen it targets is not known. Per-nucleotide qualities are absent, and no much larger clonotype sits a single base away.

The trim is 7 bases for V and 3 bases for J, with a gap of 18 bases between the germline ends. CDR1 is given as PRHDT and CDR2 as FYEKMQ, both from the germline V gene (reference sequence). Spanning cysteine to phenylalanine, the CDR3 consists of 16 amino acids. Solely the CDR3 DNA is kept, with 48 bases framed from the first base. General findings and caveats noted by the study authors: In the small 56-69-year group, the increase in depth fell short of significance, most likely because of low power. No day 14 peak-response samples were available, so repertoires were characterized only after the peak T cell response. Vaccine-associated CD4 TCRs spanned the whole spike protein, with dominant responses in regions 160-218 and 743-854. Reportedly, almost half of the unique spike-specific TCRs recognized epitopes lying outside the regions that are mutated in the B.1.351 and B.1.1.7 variants. After two AZD1222 doses, spike-specific TCR breadth and depth were significantly higher than at day 0 and than in MenACWY recipients. Conclusions about previously exposed vaccinees were limited because only a handful of AZD1222 recipients were SARS-CoV-2 seropositive at baseline. Most participants were white British and females outnumbered males, and the authors suggested that clonal diversity may have been underestimated.

Reading the label with the study, this specimen's time point is: about 28 days (+/-7) after the second vaccine dose. AZD1222 recipients with second doses at about 4 weeks or about 12 weeks were pooled, because spike-specific TCR depth and breadth did not differ between schedules. Vaccinee samples were obtained from the UK trials COV001 and COV002, which included a single-blind randomized controlled phase 2/3 trial of AZD1222 (ChAdOx1 nCoV-19) in healthy adults. Trial participant PBMC samples were collected at day 0 and day 28 after the second dose for TCRbeta chain sequencing. This sequence uses TRBV13 and TRBJ2-2, with the D gene possibly TRBD1 or TRBD2, each one fitting 7 bases. This receptor was identified in an adult who received the AZD1222 COVID-19 vaccine. Sequences were derived from peripheral blood, sampled 28 days after the second AZD1222 dose. The encoded CDR3 is CASISGGQMHTGELFF. The DNA sequence is given as TGTGCCAGCATCTCGGGGGGACAGATGCACACCGGGGAGCTGTTTTTT.